This T cell receptor beta chain stems from a study of blood T cell repertoires in COVID-19. Study-level information: PBMCs, B-cell-depleted T cells, or T cells provided the cDNA or gDNA that made up the material.

With 1 base removed from V and 4 bases from J, the gap between germline ends came to 17 bases. The CDR3 totals 17 residues. In germline, CDR1 is MGHRA, CDR2 YSYEKL. Everyone who took part was 18 to 89 years old, and they came from about 25 US areas. This clone was detected a few times. Original processing notes: Researchers report that nucleated cell counts were estimated from reference gene primer amplification. The table came from immunoSEQ multiplex PCR; TCRdb's copy has only in-frame clones and leaves some out. V, J and clone size are taken as reported in that table, and D and trimming were inferred from the DNA itself. The repertoire holds under 300,000 clones, with approximately 90% as singletons.

The sequenced material came from PBMCs or T cells enriched from blood (not recorded which). This sequence originates from a human donor in a cohort exposed to, infected with or recovered from COVID-19 (not recorded which). The donor label of this sample is uncertain. The V and J genes are TRBV4-1 and TRBJ1-5, with D maybe TRBD1 (6 bases). CDR3 region: CASSQGAQGARNQPQHF. CDR3 in DNA: TGCGCCAGCAGCCAAGGTGCACAGGGAGCGAGGAATCAGCCCCAGCATTTT.